Each of the 2 T cell receptor beta chains below was sequenced from the same sample in a study of CD8 T cells in Susac syndrome (dated by TCRdb to about 2019). Receptor libraries were prepared by the immunoSEQ multiplex PCR assay. RNA was extracted using the RNeasy kit, and about 0.45 to 1 ug of the RNA was reverse transcribed with random hexamers. In-frame beta chains were kept once TCRdb had trimmed the public reads at Q25 with fastp and called clones with MiXCR. All rows with the same CDR3 protein become a single entry with the most common DNA and genes. This sample has a few hundred thousand distinct CDR3 sequences in its table, and 85% to 95% of those were observed once. The biggest ten clones account for 0.082% of the sample. The sequenced material came from CD4+ T cells from PBMCs. These receptors all come from a human donor with multiple sclerosis.

V gene TRBV30 combines with J gene TRBJ2-7; D might be TRBD2 (5 bases). Germline lookup yields CDR1 GTSNPN and CDR2 SVGIG (reference sequence). V was shortened by 5 bases and J by 0 bases, with 8 bases between the two germline ends. CDR3 length: 12 residues. DNA of the CDR3: TGTGCCTGGTCAACTAGCTCCTACGAGCAGTACTTC. It encodes CAWSTSSYEQYF.

The J gene is TRBJ2-5, the V gene TRBV29-1; possible D gene TRBD2, 6 bases. CDR3 size: 12 residues. Germline CDR1 and CDR2: SQVTM and ANQGSEA. V lost 7 bases to trimming and J lost 4 bases, with 13 bases between them. The CDR3 bases are TGCAGCGCCGGACACGGGAGAGAGACCCAGTACTTC. Translated: CSAGHGRETQYF.